The clone carrying this T cell receptor (beta chain) was seen at least ten times. What it binds is not known. TCRdb redid the calling of the reads with MiXCR, one entry per CDR3 protein. Of around 240,000 distinct CDR3 sequences detected, about 20% appear once; the ten largest clones hold 15% to 20%. This CDR3 is built from 15 residues. V trimming: 7 bases; J trimming: 2 bases; junction bases outside the gene matches: 3. Germline V lookup: CDR1 SEHNR, CDR2 FQNEAQ (reference sequence). The data belong to a study of T cell repertoires in cytomegalovirus infection. Whole-study context: In public TCR beta signatures, there were indications of both CMV infection and matching HLA type.

Study results and caveats: Dominating the ex vivo response were HLA-C-restricted CMV-specific TCR beta clonotypes.

The clonotype originates from a human donor in good health (CMV status not recorded). Some clones in this sample may be carry-over from other donors' samples. This sequence joins TRBV7-9 and TRBJ2-2; 11 nucleotides line up with TRBD2. The sequenced sample was CD8+ T cells from PBMCs. The CDR3 spells CASTGTSGNTGELFF. CDR3 in DNA: TGTGCCAGCACCGGGACTAGCGGCAACACCGGGGAGCTGTTTTTT.